The sequence of this TCR beta chain was determined in a study of identifying expanded T cells in peripheral blood. Using immunoSEQ multiplex PCR, the repertoire was profiled, and TCRdb retains in-frame clones only, with some absent. The sample has 95,000 to 100,000 clones; around 88% are singletons. Germline values: CDR1 MNHEY, CDR2 SVGAGI. V lost 5 bases and J lost 0; bases outside the gene matches: 1. CDR3 length equals 14 residues. The sequenced sample consisted of blood. The sequence was collected from a person aged 18 to 70 in good health. The J gene is TRBJ2-5, the V gene TRBV6-5, with 9 bases matching TRBD1. CDR3 sequence reads: CASSRDRDQETQYF. CDR3 DNA sequence: TGTGCCAGCAGTCGGGACAGGGACCAAGAGACCCAGTACTTC.